This T cell receptor beta chain was obtained from a study of spatial heterogeneity in lung cancer. Via MiXCR, TCRdb re-called the 5' RACE reads, giving one row per CDR3 protein. Of roughly 79,000 distinct CDR3 sequences in the sample, 10% to 15% were seen once. The V gene's germline CDR1 is LGHNT and CDR2 FRNRAP. The V gene lost 6 bases and the J gene lost 0 bases, with 9 bases spanning the gap. This CDR3 comprises 14 residues. This sample's time point: sample taken at primary tumor resection. Tumor, nontumor lung or frozen PBMC supplied whole RNA that was sequenced unsorted. The input for sequencing was PBMCs, taken at surgery. The chain combines TRBV12-5 with TRBJ2-1; no firm D call. The receptor's source is a male donor with early-stage non-small cell lung cancer. In DNA form, the CDR3 reads TGTGCTAGTGGGCAATCCAGCTCCTACAATGAGCAGTTCTTC. This codes for CASGQSSSYNEQFF.